The table lists the clone carrying this T cell receptor beta chain with many counts. What it binds is not known. MiXCR was run by TCRdb on the 5' RACE reads, yielding one entry per CDR3 protein. The sample records under 250,000 distinct CDR3 sequences, 20% to 30% being singletons. The V gene's germline CDR1 is SGHRS and CDR2 YFSETQ. The V end was cut by 0 bases, the J end by 2 bases, with 7 bases between. The CDR3 totals 14 residues. The sample is drawn from a study of CD8 T cells in ankylosing spondylitis. The study's findings and limits: CD8+ cells made up the disease-linked clones, which were relatively rare in peripheral blood.

The chain combines TRBV5-1 with TRBJ2-3; D is unclear. Sequenced: blood, either unsorted or a sorted T cell fraction (not recorded which). The sequence derives from a male donor with ankylosing spondylitis or in good health (not recorded which). The CDR3 sequence: CASSLVAITDTQYF. Here the CDR3 DNA reads TGCGCCAGCAGCTTGGTAGCTATCACAGATACGCAGTATTTT. The full variable domain, completed using reference TRBV5-1 and TRBJ2-3, is KAGVTQTPRYLIKTRGQQVTLSCSPISGHRSVSWYQQTPGQGLQFLFEYFSETQRNKGNFPGRFSGRQFSNSRSEMNVSTLELGDSALYLCASSLVAITDTQYFGPGTRLTVL.